This record covers a single TCR beta chain. Original processing methods: Cell counts per sample came from amplifying reference gene primers. Here immunoSEQ multiplex PCR was the method, and the copy in TCRdb shows in-frame clones only, minus some. The V and J calls and clone size were taken over from that table, and D and trimming were inferred from the DNA. The sample contains about 400,000 clones, nearly 90% of which appear only once. These data belong to a study of blood T cell repertoires in COVID-19. Looking at the study overall: COVID-19 samples collected from the United States, Italy and Spain covered acute and convalescent phases.

The clonotype originates from a woman aged 25 to 39 who had recovered from COVID-19. The specimen was PBMCs or T cells enriched from blood (not recorded which).

CDR3 protein: CASSRLTGGNEQFF. In nucleotides, the CDR3 is TGCGCCAGCAGCCGATTAACAGGGGGCAATGAGCAGTTCTTC. The chain has TRBV4-1 and TRBJ2-1; 8 positions agree with TRBD1. The CDR3 has 14 residues. Germline trimming cut 4 bases from V and 6 bases from J; bases unmatched to any gene: 5. The germline gives CDR1 MGHRA, CDR2 YSYEKL.